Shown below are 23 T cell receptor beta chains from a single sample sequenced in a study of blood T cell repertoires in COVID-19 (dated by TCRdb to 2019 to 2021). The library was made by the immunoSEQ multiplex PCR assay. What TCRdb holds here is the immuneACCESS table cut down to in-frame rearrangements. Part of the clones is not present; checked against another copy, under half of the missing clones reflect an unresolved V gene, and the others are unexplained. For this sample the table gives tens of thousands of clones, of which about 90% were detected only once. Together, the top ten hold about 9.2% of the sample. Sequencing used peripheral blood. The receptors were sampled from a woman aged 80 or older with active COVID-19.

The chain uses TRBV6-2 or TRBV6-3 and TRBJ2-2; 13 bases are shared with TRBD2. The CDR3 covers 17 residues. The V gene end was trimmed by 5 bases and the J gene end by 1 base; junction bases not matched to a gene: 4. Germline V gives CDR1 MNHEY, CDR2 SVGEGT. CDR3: CASSRGTSGVNTGELFF. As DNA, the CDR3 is TGTGCCAGCAGTCGTGGGACTAGCGGGGTGAACACCGGGGAGCTGTTTTTT.

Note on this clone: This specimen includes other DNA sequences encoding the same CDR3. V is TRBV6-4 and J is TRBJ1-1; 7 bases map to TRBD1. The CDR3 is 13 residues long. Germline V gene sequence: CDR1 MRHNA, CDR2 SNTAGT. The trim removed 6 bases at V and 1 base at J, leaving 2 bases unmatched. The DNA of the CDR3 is TGTGCCAGCAGCCGGACAGGGAACACTGAAGCTTTCTTT. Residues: CASSRTGNTEAFF.

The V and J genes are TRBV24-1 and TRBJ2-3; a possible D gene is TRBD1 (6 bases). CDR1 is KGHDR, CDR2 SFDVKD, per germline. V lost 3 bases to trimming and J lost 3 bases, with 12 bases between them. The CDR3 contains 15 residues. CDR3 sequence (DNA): TGTGCCACCAGTGATCCCAGGGGATCAACAGATACGCAGTATTTT. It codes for CATSDPRGSTDTQYF.

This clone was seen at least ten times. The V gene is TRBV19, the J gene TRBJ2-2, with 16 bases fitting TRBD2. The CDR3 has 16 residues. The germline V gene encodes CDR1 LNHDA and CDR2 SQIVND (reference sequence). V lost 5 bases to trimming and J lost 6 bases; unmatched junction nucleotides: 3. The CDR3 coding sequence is TGTGCCAGTAGTCCGGGACTAGCGGGGGGGCCCGGGGAGCTGTTTTTT. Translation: CASSPGLAGGPGELFF. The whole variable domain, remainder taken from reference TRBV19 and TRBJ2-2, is DGGITQSPKYLFRKEGQNVTLSCEQNLNHDAMYWYRQDPGQGLRLIYYSQIVNDFQKGDIAEGYSVSREKKESFPLTVTSAQKNPTAFYLCASSPGLAGGPGELFFGEGSRLTVL.

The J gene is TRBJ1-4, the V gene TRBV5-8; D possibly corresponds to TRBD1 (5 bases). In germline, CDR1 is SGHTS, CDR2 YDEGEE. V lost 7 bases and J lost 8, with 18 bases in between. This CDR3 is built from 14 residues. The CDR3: CASARDYTEEKLFF. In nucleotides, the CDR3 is TGTGCCAGCGCGAGGGACTACACGGAGGAAAAACTGTTTTTT.

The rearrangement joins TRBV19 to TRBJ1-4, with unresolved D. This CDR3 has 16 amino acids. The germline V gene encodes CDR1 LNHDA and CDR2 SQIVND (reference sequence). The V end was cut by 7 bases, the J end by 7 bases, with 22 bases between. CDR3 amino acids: CASNQVNRRGGEKLFF. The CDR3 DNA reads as TGTGCCAGTAATCAAGTCAATCGGAGAGGAGGTGAAAAACTGTTTTTT.

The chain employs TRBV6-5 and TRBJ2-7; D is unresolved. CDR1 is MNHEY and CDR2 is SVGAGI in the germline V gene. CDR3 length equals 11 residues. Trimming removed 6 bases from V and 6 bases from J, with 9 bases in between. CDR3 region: CASRFRSEQYF. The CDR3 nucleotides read TGTGCCAGCAGATTCCGGTCCGAGCAGTACTTC.

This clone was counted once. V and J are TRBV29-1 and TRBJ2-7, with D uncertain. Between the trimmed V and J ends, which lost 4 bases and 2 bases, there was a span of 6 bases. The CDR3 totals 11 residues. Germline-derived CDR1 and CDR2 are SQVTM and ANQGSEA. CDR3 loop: CSVGRTYEQYF. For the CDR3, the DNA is TGCAGCGTTGGGCGGACCTACGAGCAGTACTTC.

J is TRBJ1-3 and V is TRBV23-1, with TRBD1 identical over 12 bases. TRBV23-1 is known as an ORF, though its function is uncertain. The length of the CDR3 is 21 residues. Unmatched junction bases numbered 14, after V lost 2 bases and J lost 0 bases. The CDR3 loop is CASSQPRDRGPVLYSGNTIYF. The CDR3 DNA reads TGCGCCAGCAGTCAACCTCGGGACAGGGGGCCGGTGCTCTACTCTGGAAACACCATATATTTT.

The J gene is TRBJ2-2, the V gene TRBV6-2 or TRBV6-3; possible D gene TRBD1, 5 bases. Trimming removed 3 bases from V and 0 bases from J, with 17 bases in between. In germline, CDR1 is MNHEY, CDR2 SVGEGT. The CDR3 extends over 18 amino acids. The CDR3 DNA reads TGTGCCAGCAGTTATCTCGTGACAGCACCATCGAACACCGGGGAGCTGTTTTTT. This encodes CASSYLVTAPSNTGELFF.

CDR3 sequence reads: CASSQRWTSATDTQYF. CDR3 bases: TGTGCCAGCAGCCAGAGATGGACTAGCGCCACAGATACGCAGTATTTT. This rearrangement joins TRBV3-1 (or the pseudogene TRBV3-2) to TRBJ2-3; TRBD2 aligns across 9 bases. CDR1 LGHDT and CDR2 YNNKEL come from the germline V gene (reference sequence). The CDR3 runs 16 residues. Trimming took 3 bases from V and 2 from J; bases not matched to a gene: 6.

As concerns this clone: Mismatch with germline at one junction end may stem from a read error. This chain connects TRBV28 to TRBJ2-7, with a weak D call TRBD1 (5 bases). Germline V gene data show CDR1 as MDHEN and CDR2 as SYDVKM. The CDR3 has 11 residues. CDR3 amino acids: CASRGSRGFSF. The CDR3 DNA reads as TGTGCCAGCAGGGGCTCTAGGGGATTTAGCTTC.

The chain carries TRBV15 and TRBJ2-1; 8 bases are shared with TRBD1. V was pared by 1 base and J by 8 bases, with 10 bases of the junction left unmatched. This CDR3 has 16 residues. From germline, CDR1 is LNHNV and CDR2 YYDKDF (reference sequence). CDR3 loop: CATSRGDRRHIDEQFF. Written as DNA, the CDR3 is TGTGCCACCAGCAGAGGGGACAGGAGGCACATCGATGAGCAGTTCTTC.

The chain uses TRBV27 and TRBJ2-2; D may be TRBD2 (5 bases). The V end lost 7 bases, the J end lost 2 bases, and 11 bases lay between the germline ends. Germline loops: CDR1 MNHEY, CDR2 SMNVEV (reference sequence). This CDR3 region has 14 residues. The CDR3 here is CASTEEINTGELFF. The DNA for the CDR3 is TGTGCCAGCACGGAGGAGATTAACACCGGGGAGCTGTTTTTT.

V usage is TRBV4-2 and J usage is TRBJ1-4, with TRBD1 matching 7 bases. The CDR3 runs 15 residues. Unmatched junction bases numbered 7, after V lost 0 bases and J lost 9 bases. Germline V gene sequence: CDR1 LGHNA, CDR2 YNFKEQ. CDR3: CASSQDTGDSQKLFF. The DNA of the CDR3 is TGTGCCAGCAGCCAAGATACGGGGGACAGCCAAAAACTGTTTTTT.

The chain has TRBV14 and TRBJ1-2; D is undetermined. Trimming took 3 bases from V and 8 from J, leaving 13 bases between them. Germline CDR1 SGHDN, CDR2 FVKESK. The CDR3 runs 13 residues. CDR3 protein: CASSHQPLGGYTF. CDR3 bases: TGTGCCAGCAGCCATCAACCCCTAGGCGGCTACACCTTC.

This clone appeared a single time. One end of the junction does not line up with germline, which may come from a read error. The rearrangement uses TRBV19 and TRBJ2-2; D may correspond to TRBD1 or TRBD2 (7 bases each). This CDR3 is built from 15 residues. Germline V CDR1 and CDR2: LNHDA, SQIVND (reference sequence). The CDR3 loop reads CASSVDRAGAGELFF. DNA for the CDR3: TGTGCCAGTAGTGTAGACAGGGCGGGAGCCGGGGAGCTGTTTTTT. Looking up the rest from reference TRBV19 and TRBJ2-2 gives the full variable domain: DGGITQSPKYLFRKEGQNVTLSCEQNLNHDAMYWYRQDPGQGLRLIYYSQIVNDFQKGDIAEGYSVSREKKESFPLTVTSAQKNPTAFYLCASSVDRAGAGELFFGEGSRLTVL.

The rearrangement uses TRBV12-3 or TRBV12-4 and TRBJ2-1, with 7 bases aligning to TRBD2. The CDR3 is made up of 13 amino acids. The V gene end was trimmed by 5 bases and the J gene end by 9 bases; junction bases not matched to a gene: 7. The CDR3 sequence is CASSIQTSSEQFF. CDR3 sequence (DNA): TGTGCCAGCAGTATTCAGACTAGCAGTGAGCAGTTCTTC.

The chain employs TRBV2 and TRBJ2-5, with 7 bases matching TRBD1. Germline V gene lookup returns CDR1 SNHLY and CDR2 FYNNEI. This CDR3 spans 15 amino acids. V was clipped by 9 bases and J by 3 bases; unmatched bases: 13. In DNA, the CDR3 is TGTGCCAGGGTCGACAGGGCCACTATTAAAGAGACCCAGTACTTC. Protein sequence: CARVDRATIKETQYF.

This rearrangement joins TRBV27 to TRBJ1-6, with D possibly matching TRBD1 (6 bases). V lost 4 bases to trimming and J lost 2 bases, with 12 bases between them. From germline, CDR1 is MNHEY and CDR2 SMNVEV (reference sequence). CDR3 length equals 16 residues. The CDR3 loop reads CASSSTGNPYNSPLHF. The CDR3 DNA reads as TGTGCCAGCAGTTCCACAGGGAACCCCTATAATTCACCCCTCCACTTT.

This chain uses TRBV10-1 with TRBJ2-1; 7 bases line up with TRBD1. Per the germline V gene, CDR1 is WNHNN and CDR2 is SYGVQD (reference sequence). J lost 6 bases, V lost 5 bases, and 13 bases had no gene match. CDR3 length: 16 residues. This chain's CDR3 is CASSTGAPALANEQFF. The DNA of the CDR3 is TGCGCCAGCAGTACAGGGGCTCCCGCCTTGGCCAATGAGCAGTTCTTC.

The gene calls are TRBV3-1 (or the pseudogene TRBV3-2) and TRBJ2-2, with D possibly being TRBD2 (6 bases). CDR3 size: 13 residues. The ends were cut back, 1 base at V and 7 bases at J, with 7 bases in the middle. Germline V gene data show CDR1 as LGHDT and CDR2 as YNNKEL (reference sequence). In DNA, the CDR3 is TGTGCCAGCAGCCAAGGGGACTTCGGGGAGCTGTTTTTT. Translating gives CASSQGDFGELFF.

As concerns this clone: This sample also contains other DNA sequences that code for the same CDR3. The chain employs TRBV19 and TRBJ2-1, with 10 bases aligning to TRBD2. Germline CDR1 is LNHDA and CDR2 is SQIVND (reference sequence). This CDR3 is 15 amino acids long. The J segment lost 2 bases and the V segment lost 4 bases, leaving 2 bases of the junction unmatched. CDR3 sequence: CASSKLAGAYNEQFF. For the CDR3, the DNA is TGTGCCAGTAGTAAGCTAGCGGGGGCCTACAATGAGCAGTTCTTC.